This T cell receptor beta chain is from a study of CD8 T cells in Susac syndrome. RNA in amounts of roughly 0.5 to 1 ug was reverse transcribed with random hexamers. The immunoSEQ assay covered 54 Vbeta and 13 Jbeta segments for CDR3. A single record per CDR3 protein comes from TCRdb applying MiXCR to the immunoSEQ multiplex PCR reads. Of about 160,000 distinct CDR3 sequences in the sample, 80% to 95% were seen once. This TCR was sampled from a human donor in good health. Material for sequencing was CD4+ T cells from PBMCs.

The CDR3 nucleotides are TGTGCCAGCAGTTACTACACAGGGAACTATGGCTACACCTTC. Its translation is CASSYYTGNYGYTF. V usage is TRBV6-6 and J usage is TRBJ1-2, with a possible D match to TRBD1 (6 bases). V lost 1 base, J lost 2 bases, and 8 bases lay in between. The CDR3 runs 14 residues. Germline CDR1 reads MNHNY; CDR2 reads SVGAGI (reference sequence).